The TCR beta chain described here comes from a study of OX40 agonist ivuxolimab in advanced cancers. For the study at large: Given to patients was ivuxolimab, an agonistic anti-OX40 (CD134) antibody. Study observations and caveats: Low normalized T-cell clonal expansion also characterized some of the nonresponders.

CDR1 is SEHNR, CDR2 FQNEAQ, per germline (reference sequence). The CDR3 totals 13 residues. The V and J ends lost 3 bases and 7 bases respectively, with 13 bases between them. Turning to this clone: The target antigen is unknown.

The data were produced by immunoSEQ multiplex PCR, yet TCRdb's version contains in-frame clones alone and is incomplete. The table records 74,000 or so clones, just over 90% of them present only once. Autoimmune disease history or systemic immunosuppression disqualified patients. The V and J genes are TRBV7-9 and TRBJ2-7; TRBD2 might be the D (5 bases). The source is an adult with an advanced solid tumor such as melanoma, head and neck, liver or kidney cancer. This specimen was CD4+ or CD8+ T cells sorted from blood, taken in a trial of the OX40 agonist ivuxolimab. CDR3 residues: CASSFSSDREQYF. The CDR3 nucleotides are TGTGCCAGCAGCTTCAGTAGCGACCGGGAGCAGTACTTC. The whole variable domain, filled in from reference TRBV7-9 and TRBJ2-7, reads DTGVSQNPRHKITKRGQNVTFRCDPISEHNRLYWYRQTLGQGPEFLTYFQNEAQLEKSRLLSDRFSAERPKGSFSTLEIQRTEQGDSAMYLCASSFSSDREQYFGPGTRLTVT.